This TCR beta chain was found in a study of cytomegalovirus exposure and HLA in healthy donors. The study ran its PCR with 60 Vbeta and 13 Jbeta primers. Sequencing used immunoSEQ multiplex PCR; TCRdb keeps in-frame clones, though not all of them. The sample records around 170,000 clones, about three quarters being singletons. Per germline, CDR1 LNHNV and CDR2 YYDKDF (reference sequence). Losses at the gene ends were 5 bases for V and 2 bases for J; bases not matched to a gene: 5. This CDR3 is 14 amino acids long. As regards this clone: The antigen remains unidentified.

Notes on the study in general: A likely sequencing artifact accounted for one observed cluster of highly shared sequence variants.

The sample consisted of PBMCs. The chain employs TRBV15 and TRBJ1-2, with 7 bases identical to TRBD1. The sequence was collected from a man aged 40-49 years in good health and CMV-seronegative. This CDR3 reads CATSARQGNYGYTF. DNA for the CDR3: TGTGCCACCAGCGCCCGACAGGGCAACTATGGCTACACCTTC. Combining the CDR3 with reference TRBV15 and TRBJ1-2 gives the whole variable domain DAMVIQNPRYQVTQFGKPVTLSCSQTLNHNVMYWYQQKSSQAPKLLFHYYDKDFNNEADTPDNFQSRRPNTSFCFLDIRSPGLGDTAMYLCATSARQGNYGYTFGSGTRLTVV.